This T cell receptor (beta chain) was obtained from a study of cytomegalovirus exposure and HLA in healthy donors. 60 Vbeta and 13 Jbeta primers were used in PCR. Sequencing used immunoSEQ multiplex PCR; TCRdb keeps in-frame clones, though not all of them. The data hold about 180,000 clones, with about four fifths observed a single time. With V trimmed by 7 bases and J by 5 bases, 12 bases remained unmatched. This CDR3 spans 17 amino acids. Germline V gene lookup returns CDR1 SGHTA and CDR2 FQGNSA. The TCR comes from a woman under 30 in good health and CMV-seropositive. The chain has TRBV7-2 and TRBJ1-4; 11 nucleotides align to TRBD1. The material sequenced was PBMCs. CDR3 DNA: TGTGCCAGCAACTCCGGGACAGGGGGAAACTTAAATGAAAAACTGTTTTTT. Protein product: CASNSGTGGNLNEKLFF. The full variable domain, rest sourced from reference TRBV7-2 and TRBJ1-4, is GAGVSQSPSNKVTEKGKDVELRCDPISGHTALYWYRQSLGQGLEFLIYFQGNSAPDKSGLPSDRFSAERTGGSVSTLTIQRTQQEDSAVYLCASNSGTGGNLNEKLFFGSGTQLSVL.